This record covers a single T cell receptor beta chain. This entry comes from a study of blood T cell repertoires in COVID-19. Generated by immunoSEQ multiplex PCR, the TCRdb table keeps only in-frame clones and is missing some. The table has approximately 150,000 clones, around 90% seen once; the top ten hold about 4.9%. The V gene end was trimmed by 7 bases and the J gene end by 2 bases; junction bases not matched to a gene: 4. CDR3 length: 13 amino acids. Germline values: CDR1 MNHEY, CDR2 SMNVEV (reference sequence). Material for sequencing was peripheral blood. V is TRBV27 and J is TRBJ1-2, with 7 bases lining up with TRBD1. The TCR sequence derives from a man in his late teens or twenties with COVID-19, enrolled during active disease. This chain's CDR3 is CASNGGGNYGYTF. CDR3 coding DNA: TGTGCCAGCAACGGAGGGGGCAACTATGGCTACACCTTC.